This T cell receptor (beta chain) is from a study of blood T cells in healthy people across ages. With 7 bases removed from V and 10 bases from J, the gap between germline ends came to 8 bases. Germline V gives CDR1 SGDLS, CDR2 YYNGEE. The CDR3 runs 9 residues. A second PCR of roughly 7 to 11 cycles used a sample-barcoded 5' primer and a J-beta primer mix. TCRdb re-called the 5' RACE reads through MiXCR, storing one row per CDR3 protein. The sample shows 700,000 to 900,000 distinct CDR3 sequences, 50% to 65% of them seen only once. This clonotype appeared a single time. The TCR comes from a man older than 75 in good health. Sequenced sample: blood. This chain links TRBV9 with TRBJ1-2; D is ambiguous. Here the CDR3 DNA reads TGTGCCAGCGGAACCTACTACACCTTC. Translating gives CASGTYYTF.